The clone carrying this T cell receptor beta chain occurred a few times. MiXCR, run by TCRdb on the RT-PCR reads, gives a single entry per CDR3 protein. The table has about 680,000 distinct CDR3 sequences, more than 13% seen once. V gave up 1 base and J gave up 3 bases, with 13 bases separating them. This CDR3 is 14 amino acids long. The germline gives CDR1 DFQATT, CDR2 SNEGSKA (reference sequence). The TCR comes from a female donor in good health, serving as a healthy control. Sequenced: memory CD4+ T cells from blood. J is TRBJ2-7 and V is TRBV20-1, with D perhaps assigned TRBD1 or TRBD2 (5 bases each). In DNA form, the CDR3 reads TGCAGTGCTAGAGCGATAGGGGACGTCTACGAGCAGTACTTC. Protein: CSARAIGDVYEQYF.